Listed here are 23 T cell receptor beta chains from one sample, sequenced in a study of T cell responses to AZD1222 COVID-19 vaccine. Assay: immunoSEQ multiplex PCR; the TCRdb copy retains only in-frame clones and omits some. The sample holds more than 100,000 clones; 92% are singletons and the top ten take more than 6%. Sequencing was performed on peripheral blood, taken 28 days after the second AZD1222 dose. The receptors originated from an adult who received the AZD1222 COVID-19 vaccine.

The chain employs TRBV24-1 and TRBJ1-1; the D gene is possibly TRBD1 (6 bases). Trimming removed 9 bases at V and 4 bases at J, with 20 bases between. The CDR3 is 15 amino acids. Germline V gives CDR1 KGHDR, CDR2 SFDVKD. The DNA for the CDR3 is TGTGCCACCCAAGGGGGGGACGCATTTGGCACTGAAGCTTTCTTT. As protein: CATQGGDAFGTEAFF.

The chain has TRBV11-2 and TRBJ1-1, with 7 bases lining up with TRBD1. The CDR3 is 14 residues long. Germline CDR1 SGHAT, CDR2 FQNNGV. The junction had 4 bases not matched to a gene; V was cut back by 5 bases and J by 1 base. The CDR3 DNA sequence: TGTGCCAGCAGCCGGGGACAGACGAACACTGAAGCTTTCTTT. It specifies CASSRGQTNTEAFF.

This sequence joins TRBV10-3 and TRBJ2-1, with D unclear. The ends were cut back, 3 bases at V and 3 bases at J, with 0 bases in the middle. Germline V gene sequence: CDR1 ENHRY, CDR2 SYGVKD. This CDR3 is 11 amino acids long. The CDR3 DNA is TGTGCCATCAGTGACTACAATGAGCAGTTCTTC. Residues: CAISDYNEQFF.

This sequence joins TRBV25-1 and TRBJ1-1; D unclear. Per the germline V gene, CDR1 is MGHDK and CDR2 is SYGVNS. The germline V and J ends were trimmed by 10 bases and 2 bases, with 8 bases remaining between them. The CDR3 extends over 11 amino acids. The CDR3: CATQINTEAFF. The CDR3 bases are TGTGCCACCCAGATCAACACTGAAGCTTTCTTT.

Here the CDR3 reads CASSPRGGATHMGGYTF. In DNA form, the CDR3 reads TGTGCCAGCAGTCCGCGAGGGGGGGCTACACACATGGGCGGCTACACCTTC. The V call is TRBV28, the J call TRBJ1-2; D possibly corresponds to TRBD1 (6 bases). This CDR3 contains 17 residues. Trimming left V 5 bases short and J 8 bases short, with 27 bases between. The germline V gene has CDR1 MDHEN and CDR2 SYDVKM.

This chain uses TRBV9 with TRBJ1-2; D is unclear. The CDR3 covers 15 residues. Trimming removed 4 bases from V and 6 bases from J, with 19 bases in between. Germline lookup yields CDR1 SGDLS and CDR2 YYNGEE. In nucleotides, the CDR3 is TGTGCCAGCAGCCCTTCGACCGCGTTTCGTAATGGCTACACCTTC. It codes for CASSPSTAFRNGYTF.

The chain couples TRBV2 to TRBJ1-1; D is unresolved. Deletions cut 10 bases from V and 0 bases from J, with 12 bases between. This CDR3 has 13 residues. Germline CDR1 SNHLY, CDR2 FYNNEI. CDR3: CATSGQMNTEAFF. The CDR3 DNA is TGTGCCACCTCAGGCCAAATGAACACTGAAGCTTTCTTT.

This rearrangement joins TRBV19 to TRBJ1-5; a possible D gene is TRBD1 (5 bases). CDR1 LNHDA and CDR2 SQIVND come from the germline V gene (reference sequence). Trimming cost V 7 bases and J 4 bases, with 20 bases left between them. The CDR3 runs 16 residues. The CDR3 nucleotides are TGTGCCAGTATGGGGGGGTCTGGAGGAAGGAATCAGCCCCAGCATTTT. It translates to CASMGGSGGRNQPQHF.

The chain links TRBV27 to TRBJ1-1; 7 bases line up with TRBD1. The length of the CDR3 is 14 residues. The V gene's germline CDR1 is MNHEY and CDR2 SMNVEV (reference sequence). V was clipped by 2 bases and J by 3 bases; unmatched bases: 3. The CDR3 sequence is CASSLTGDYTEAFF. The CDR3, as DNA: TGTGCCAGCAGTTTAACAGGGGACTACACTGAAGCTTTCTTT.

The chain couples TRBV24-1 to TRBJ2-1; D call uncertain. The germline V gene has CDR1 KGHDR and CDR2 SFDVKD. V was pared by 4 bases and J by 2 bases, with 5 bases between. This CDR3 contains 13 residues. In nucleotides, the CDR3 is TGTGCCACCAGTGAATCGGCCTACAATGAGCAGTTCTTC. This encodes CATSESAYNEQFF.

The CDR3 DNA follows: TGCGCCAGCAGCACCGGACAGGCCTACGGTTATGGCTACACCTTC. Its protein is CASSTGQAYGYGYTF. The chain employs TRBV5-1 and TRBJ1-2; the match to TRBD1 covers 7 bases. The germline V gene has CDR1 SGHRS and CDR2 YFSETQ. V was clipped by 4 bases and J by 5 bases; unmatched bases: 11. The CDR3 length is 15 residues.

Remarks on this clone: Relative to the germline gene, one junction end is altered; a read error may explain this. The chain employs TRBV5-8 and TRBJ1-4; no firm D call. CDR1 and CDR2 from the germline V gene are SGHTS and YDEGEE. The CDR3 consists of 14 residues. In nucleotides, the CDR3 is TGTGCCAGCAGCTTTCGAGGAGTCAATGGAAAACTGTTTTTT. Its protein product is CASSFRGVNGKLFF.

The rearrangement links TRBV12-3 or TRBV12-4 to TRBJ2-7; D perhaps matches TRBD2 (6 bases). Trimming removed 6 bases from V and 3 bases from J, with 12 bases in between. CDR3 length equals 13 residues. CDR3 in amino acids: CASRPTGGYEQYF. The CDR3 DNA sequence: TGTGCCAGCAGACCGACCGGGGGCTACGAGCAGTACTTC.

The chain couples TRBV27 to TRBJ1-5; TRBD1 aligns across 7 bases. Germline CDR1 and CDR2: MNHEY and SMNVEV (reference sequence). J was trimmed by 5 bases and V by 6 bases; bases with no gene match: 7. The CDR3 contains 14 residues. The DNA for the CDR3 is TGTGCCAGCAGCGGAAGACAGGGCCATCAGCCCCAGCATTTT. Translated, it gives CASSGRQGHQPQHF.

This clone was counted a few times. The chain uses TRBV18 and TRBJ1-2; 9 bases line up with TRBD1. The germline V gene encodes CDR1 KGHSH and CDR2 LQKENI. The CDR3 runs 14 residues. With 3 bases clipped from V and 4 bases from J, the junction kept 3 bases outside the gene matches. CDR3 nucleotide sequence: TGTGCCAGCTCACCGGGACAGGGAACCTATGGCTACACCTTC. Translated: CASSPGQGTYGYTF.

This clone showed up just once. V usage is TRBV7-2 and J usage is TRBJ2-1; TRBD1 matches 10 bases. Germline-derived CDR1 and CDR2 are SGHTA and FQGNSA. This CDR3 spans 15 amino acids. The junction had 8 bases not matched to a gene; V was cut back by 5 bases and J by 7 bases. The CDR3 coding sequence is TGTGCCAGCAGCAGAAGGGACAGGGGTGGGAATGAGCAGTTCTTC. The encoded protein is CASSRRDRGGNEQFF.

The V and J genes are TRBV28 and TRBJ1-2; TRBD1 matches 9 bases. The CDR3 is 16 residues long. CDR1 is MDHEN and CDR2 is SYDVKM in the germline V gene. The V segment lost 5 bases and the J segment 2 bases; nucleotides outside the gene matches: 9. The CDR3 spells CASSDMDGQGNYGYTF. CDR3 bases: TGTGCCAGCAGTGATATGGACGGACAGGGGAACTATGGCTACACCTTC.

V is TRBV27 and J is TRBJ2-2; D not resolved. Trimming pared 2 bases from V and 4 bases from J, leaving 5 bases between. CDR1 and CDR2 (germline): MNHEY, SMNVEV (reference sequence). The CDR3 covers 13 residues. The DNA of the CDR3 is TGTGCCAGCAGTTTACCGGGCACCGGGGAGCTGTTTTTT. This sequence encodes CASSLPGTGELFF.

The V and J genes are TRBV11-2 and TRBJ2-3, with 9 bases that match TRBD1. Germline lookup yields CDR1 SGHAT and CDR2 FQNNGV. The CDR3 is 17 residues long. V trimming: 6 bases; J trimming: 4 bases; junction bases outside the gene matches: 14. CDR3 amino acids: CASSSVLGDRDSDTQYF. The CDR3 region has the DNA TGTGCCAGCAGTTCAGTCTTAGGGGACAGGGATTCAGATACGCAGTATTTT.

The chain employs TRBV5-1 and TRBJ2-7; the match to TRBD1 covers 10 bases. The CDR3 contains 15 residues. Germline-derived CDR1 and CDR2 are SGHRS and YFSETQ. The trim removed 4 bases at V and 0 bases at J, leaving 4 bases unmatched. This chain's CDR3 is CASSPRQGASYEQYF. CDR3 nucleotide sequence: TGCGCCAGCAGCCCGCGACAGGGGGCCTCCTACGAGCAGTACTTC.

V is TRBV20-1 and J is TRBJ2-7; 7 nucleotides match TRBD1. The length of the CDR3 is 11 residues. Germline V gene sequence: CDR1 DFQATT, CDR2 SNEGSKA (reference sequence). V dropped 5 bases and J dropped 3; count of bases not matched to a gene: 1. CDR3 loop: CSARQGYEQYF. The CDR3 DNA sequence: TGCAGTGCTCGACAGGGCTACGAGCAGTACTTC.

CDR3: CASSDRGRGYEQFF. CDR3 coding DNA: TGTGCCAGCAGCGACAGGGGGCGCGGCTATGAGCAGTTCTTC. V usage is TRBV6-5 and J usage is TRBJ2-1, with 10 bases fitting TRBD1. With V trimmed by 6 bases and J by 8 bases, 7 bases remained unmatched. Germline-derived CDR1 and CDR2 are MNHEY and SVGAGI. CDR3 length: 14 amino acids.

The chain carries TRBV28 and TRBJ1-2; D is undetermined. The CDR3 is 11 amino acids. CDR1 MDHEN and CDR2 SYDVKM come from the germline V gene. V gave up 6 bases and J gave up 11 bases, with 13 bases separating them. CDR3 bases: TGTGCCAGCAGCCTGACGTCGGGGTACACCTTC. This sequence encodes CASSLTSGYTF.